This T cell receptor (beta chain) was profiled in a study of cytomegalovirus exposure and HLA in healthy donors. This clone has more than one count but fewer than ten. Its target is not known. The donors were members of the validation cohort, which comprised 90 to 150 subjects and was separate from the first cohort of 666 subjects. Notes on the study in general: The study listed approximately 170 cytomegalovirus-associated TCR beta chains. For cytomegalovirus status, the classifier reportedly gave diagnoses with high specificity and sensitivity.

Method: immunoSEQ multiplex PCR; TCRdb's copy keeps in-frame clones and lacks some. The data hold more than 300,000 clones, with more than 80% observed a single time. In germline, CDR1 is GTSNPN, CDR2 SVGIG (reference sequence). There are 13 residues in the CDR3. Losses at the gene ends were 2 bases for V and 8 bases for J; bases not matched to a gene: 7. The sequenced sample was PBMCs. This sequence originates from a woman aged 18-35 years in good health and CMV-seronegative. This chain links TRBV30 with TRBJ1-2; 8 bases are a match to TRBD1. In DNA, the CDR3 is TGTGCCTGGAGTAATGGGCAGGGGGCGGGCTACACCTTC. Amino acids: CAWSNGQGAGYTF.